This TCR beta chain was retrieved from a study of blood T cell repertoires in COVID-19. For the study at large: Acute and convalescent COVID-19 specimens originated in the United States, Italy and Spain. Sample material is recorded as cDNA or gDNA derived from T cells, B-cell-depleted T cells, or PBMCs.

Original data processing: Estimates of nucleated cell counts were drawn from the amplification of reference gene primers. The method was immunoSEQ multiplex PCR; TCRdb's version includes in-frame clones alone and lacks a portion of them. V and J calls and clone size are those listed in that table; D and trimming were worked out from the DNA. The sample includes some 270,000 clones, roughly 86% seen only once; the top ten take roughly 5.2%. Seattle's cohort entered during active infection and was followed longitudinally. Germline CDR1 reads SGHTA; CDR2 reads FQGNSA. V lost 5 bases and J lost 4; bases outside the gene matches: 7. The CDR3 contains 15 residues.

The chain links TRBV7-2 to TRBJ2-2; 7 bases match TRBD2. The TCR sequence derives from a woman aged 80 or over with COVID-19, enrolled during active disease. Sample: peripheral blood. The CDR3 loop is CASSRVPSGTGELFF. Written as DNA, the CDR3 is TGTGCCAGCAGCAGGGTGCCTAGCGGCACCGGGGAGCTGTTTTTT.